The sequence of this TCR beta chain was determined in a study of cytomegalovirus exposure and HLA in healthy donors. PCR employed 60 Vbeta and 13 Jbeta primers. Sequenced by immunoSEQ multiplex PCR; TCRdb stores in-frame clones only, minus some. The sample lists some 110,000 clones, 71% occurring once. V gave up 1 base and J gave up 12 bases; unmatched junction bases: 12. Germline V gene lookup returns CDR1 MGHRA and CDR2 YSYEKL. CDR3 size: 17 residues. There were likely unrecorded immune exposures, though donors were nominally healthy when sampled. As for this clone: What it recognizes is unknown.

Whole-study findings and limits: In vitro assays verified that a few CMV-associated chains recognized CMV antigens specifically. As was reported, the HLA-A and HLA-B alleles of most subjects were accurately predicted from TCR beta sequences.

Sequenced sample: PBMCs. The V call is TRBV4-1, the J call TRBJ2-1; TRBD2 matches at 13 bases. The TCR was taken from a female donor in good health and CMV-seronegative. CDR3 in DNA: TGCGCCAGCAGCCAAGTCCCTACTAGCGGGAGGGCTATCGGGCAGTTCTTC. Its protein is CASSQVPTSGRAIGQFF.